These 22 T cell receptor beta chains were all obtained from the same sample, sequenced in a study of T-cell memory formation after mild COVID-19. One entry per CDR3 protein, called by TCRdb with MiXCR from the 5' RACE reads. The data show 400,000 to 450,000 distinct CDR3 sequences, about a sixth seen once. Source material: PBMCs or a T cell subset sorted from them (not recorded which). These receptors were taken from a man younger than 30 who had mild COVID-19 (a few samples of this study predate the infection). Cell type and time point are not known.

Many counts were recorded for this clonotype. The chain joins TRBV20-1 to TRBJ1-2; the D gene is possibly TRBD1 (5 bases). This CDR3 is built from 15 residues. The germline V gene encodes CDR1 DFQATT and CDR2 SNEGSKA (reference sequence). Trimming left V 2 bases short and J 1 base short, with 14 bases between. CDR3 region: CSARSRDGLNYGYTF. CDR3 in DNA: TGCAGTGCTAGATCTCGGGACGGGCTTAACTATGGCTACACCTTC.

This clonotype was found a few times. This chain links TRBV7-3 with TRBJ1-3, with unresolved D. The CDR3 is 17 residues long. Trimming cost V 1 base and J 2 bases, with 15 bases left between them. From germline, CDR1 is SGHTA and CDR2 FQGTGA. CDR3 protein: CASSLRSQRAPGNTIYF. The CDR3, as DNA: TGTGCCAGCAGCTTAAGGTCCCAGAGGGCGCCTGGAAACACCATATATTTT.

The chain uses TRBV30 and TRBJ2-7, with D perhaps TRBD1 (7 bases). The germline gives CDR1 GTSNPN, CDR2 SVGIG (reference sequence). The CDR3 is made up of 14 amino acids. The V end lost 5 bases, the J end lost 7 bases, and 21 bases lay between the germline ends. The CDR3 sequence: CAWAHAEGAREQYF. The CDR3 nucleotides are TGTGCCTGGGCTCACGCGGAGGGGGCGCGAGAGCAGTACTTC.

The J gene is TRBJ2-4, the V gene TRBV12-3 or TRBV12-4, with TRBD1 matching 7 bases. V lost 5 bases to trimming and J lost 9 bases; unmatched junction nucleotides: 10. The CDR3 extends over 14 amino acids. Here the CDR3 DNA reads TGTGCCAGCAGTCCGACAGGGATTTATGGCATTCAGTACTTC. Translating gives CASSPTGIYGIQYF.

CDR3 coding DNA: TGTGCCAGCAGCCTCAACTGGGGACGGCGAGATCAGCCCCAGCATTTT. Amino acids: CASSLNWGRRDQPQHF. The chain combines TRBV7-8 with TRBJ1-5, with a possible D match to TRBD1 (5 bases). The CDR3 spans 16 residues. Deletions cut 5 bases from V and 5 bases from J, with 19 bases between. Per the germline V gene, CDR1 is SGHVS and CDR2 is FQNEAQ.

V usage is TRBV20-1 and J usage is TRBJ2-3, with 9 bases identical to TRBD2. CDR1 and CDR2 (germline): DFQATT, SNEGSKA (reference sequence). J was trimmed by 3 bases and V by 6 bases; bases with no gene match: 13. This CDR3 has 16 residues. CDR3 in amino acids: CSARKTAGGWTDTQYF. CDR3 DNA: TGCAGTGCCAGGAAAACAGCGGGGGGTTGGACAGATACGCAGTATTTT.

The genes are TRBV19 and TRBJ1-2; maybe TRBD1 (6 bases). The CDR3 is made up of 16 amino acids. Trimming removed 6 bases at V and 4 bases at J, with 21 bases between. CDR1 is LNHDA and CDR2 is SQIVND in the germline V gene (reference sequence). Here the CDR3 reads CASRAPSRRTAYGYTF. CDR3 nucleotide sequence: TGTGCCAGTAGGGCCCCATCCCGACGGACAGCCTATGGCTACACCTTC.

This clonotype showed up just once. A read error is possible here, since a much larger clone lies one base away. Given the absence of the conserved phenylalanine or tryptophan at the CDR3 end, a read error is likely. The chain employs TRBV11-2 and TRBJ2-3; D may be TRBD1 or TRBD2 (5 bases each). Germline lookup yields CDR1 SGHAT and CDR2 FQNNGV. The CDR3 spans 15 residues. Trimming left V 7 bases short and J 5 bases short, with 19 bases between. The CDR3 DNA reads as TGTGCCAGCACCCAGGGACCCCGAGCAGGAGATACGCAGTATCTT. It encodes CASTQGPRAGDTQYL.

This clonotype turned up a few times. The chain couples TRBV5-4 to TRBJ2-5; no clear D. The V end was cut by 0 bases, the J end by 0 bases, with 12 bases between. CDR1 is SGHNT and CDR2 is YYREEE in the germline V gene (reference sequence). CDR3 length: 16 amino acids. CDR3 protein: CASSLDFRRNQETQYF. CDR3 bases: TGTGCCAGCAGCTTGGATTTTCGGCGGAACCAAGAGACCCAGTACTTC. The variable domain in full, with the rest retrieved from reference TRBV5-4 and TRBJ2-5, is ETGVTQSPTHLIKTRGQQVTLRCSSQSGHNTVSWYQQALGQGPQFIFQYYREEENGRGNFPPRFSGLQFPNYSSELNVNALELDDSALYLCASSLDFRRNQETQYFGPGTRLLVL.

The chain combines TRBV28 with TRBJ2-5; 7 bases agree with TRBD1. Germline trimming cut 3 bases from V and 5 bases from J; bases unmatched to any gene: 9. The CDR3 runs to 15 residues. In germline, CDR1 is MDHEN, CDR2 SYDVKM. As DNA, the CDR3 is TGTGCCAGCAGTTTGTTGGACAGGAGGATTGAGACCCAGTACTTC. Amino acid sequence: CASSLLDRRIETQYF.

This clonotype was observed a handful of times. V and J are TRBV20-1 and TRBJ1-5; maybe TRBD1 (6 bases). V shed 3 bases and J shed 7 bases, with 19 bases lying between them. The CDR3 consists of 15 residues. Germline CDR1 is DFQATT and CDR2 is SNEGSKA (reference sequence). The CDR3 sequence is CSARGDYRVGQPQHF. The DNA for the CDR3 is TGCAGTGCTAGGGGGGACTACAGGGTTGGACAGCCCCAGCATTTT.

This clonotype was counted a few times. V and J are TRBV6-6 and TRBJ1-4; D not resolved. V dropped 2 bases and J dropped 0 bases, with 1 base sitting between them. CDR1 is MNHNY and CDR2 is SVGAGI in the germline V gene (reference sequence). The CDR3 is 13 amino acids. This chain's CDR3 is CASSYATNEKLFF. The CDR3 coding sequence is TGTGCCAGCAGTTACGCAACTAATGAAAAACTGTTTTTT.

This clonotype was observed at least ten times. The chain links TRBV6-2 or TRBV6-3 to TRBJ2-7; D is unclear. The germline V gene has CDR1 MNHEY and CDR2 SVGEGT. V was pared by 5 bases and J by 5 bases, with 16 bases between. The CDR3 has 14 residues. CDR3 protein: CASSHHASSDEQYV. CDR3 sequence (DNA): TGTGCCAGCAGTCACCATGCTAGTTCTGACGAGCAGTACGTC.

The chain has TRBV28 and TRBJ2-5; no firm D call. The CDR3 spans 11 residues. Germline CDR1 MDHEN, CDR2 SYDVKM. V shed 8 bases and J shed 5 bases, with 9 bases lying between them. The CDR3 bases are TGTGCCAGCGCGATGAGGGAGACCCAGTACTTC. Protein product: CASAMRETQYF.

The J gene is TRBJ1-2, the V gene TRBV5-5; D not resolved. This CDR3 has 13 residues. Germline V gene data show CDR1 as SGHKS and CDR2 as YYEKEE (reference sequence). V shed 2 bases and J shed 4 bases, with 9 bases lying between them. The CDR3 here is CASSFSRSYGYTF. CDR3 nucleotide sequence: TGTGCCAGCAGCTTTAGCAGGTCCTATGGCTACACCTTC.

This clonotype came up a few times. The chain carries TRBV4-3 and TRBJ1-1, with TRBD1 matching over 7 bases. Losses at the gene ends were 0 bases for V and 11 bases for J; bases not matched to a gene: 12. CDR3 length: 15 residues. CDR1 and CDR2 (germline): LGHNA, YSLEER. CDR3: CASSQEFGTVPAAFF. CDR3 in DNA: TGCGCCAGCAGCCAAGAATTTGGGACAGTCCCTGCCGCTTTCTTT.

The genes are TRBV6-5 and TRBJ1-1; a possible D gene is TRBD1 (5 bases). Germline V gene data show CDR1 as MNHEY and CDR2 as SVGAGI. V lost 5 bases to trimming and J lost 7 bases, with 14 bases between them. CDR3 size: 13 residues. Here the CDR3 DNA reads TGTGCCAGCAGTCAACCAGGGCCCGGTGAAGCTTTCTTT. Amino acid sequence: CASSQPGPGEAFF.

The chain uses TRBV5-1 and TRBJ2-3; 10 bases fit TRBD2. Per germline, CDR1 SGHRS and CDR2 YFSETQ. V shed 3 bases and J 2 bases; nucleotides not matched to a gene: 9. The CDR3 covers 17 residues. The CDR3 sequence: CASSSSPLAGYTDTQYF. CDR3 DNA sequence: TGCGCCAGCAGCTCTTCCCCACTAGCGGGGTACACAGATACGCAGTATTTT.

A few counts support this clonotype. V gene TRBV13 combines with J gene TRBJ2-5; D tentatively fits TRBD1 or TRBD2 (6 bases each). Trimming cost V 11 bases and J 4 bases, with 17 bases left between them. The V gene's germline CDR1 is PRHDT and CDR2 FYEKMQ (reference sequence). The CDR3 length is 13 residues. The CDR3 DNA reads TGTGCCTGCTCCGTGGGGGGCAGAGAGACCCAGTACTTC. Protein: CACSVGGRETQYF.

This CDR3 is CATSRPSRNTEAFF. The DNA of the CDR3 is TGTGCCACCAGCAGGCCCTCTCGAAACACTGAAGCTTTCTTT. The chain uses TRBV15 and TRBJ1-1; no clear D gene. Trimming removed 3 bases from V and 2 bases from J, with 10 bases in between. This CDR3 has 14 amino acids. The germline CDR1 and CDR2 sequences are LNHNV and YYDKDF (reference sequence).

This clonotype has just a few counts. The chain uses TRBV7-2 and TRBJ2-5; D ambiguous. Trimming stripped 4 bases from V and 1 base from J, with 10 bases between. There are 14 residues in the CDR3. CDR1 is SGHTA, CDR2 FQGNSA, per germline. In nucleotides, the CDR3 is TGTGCCAGCAGCTCCCGACAAGCCCAAGAGACCCAGTACTTC. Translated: CASSSRQAQETQYF.

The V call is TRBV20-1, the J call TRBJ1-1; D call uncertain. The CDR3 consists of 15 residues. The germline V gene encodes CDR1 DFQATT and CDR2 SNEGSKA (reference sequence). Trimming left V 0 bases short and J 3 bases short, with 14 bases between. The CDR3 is CSARDPGYHYTEAFF. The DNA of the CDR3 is TGCAGTGCTAGAGACCCGGGTTACCACTACACTGAAGCTTTCTTT.